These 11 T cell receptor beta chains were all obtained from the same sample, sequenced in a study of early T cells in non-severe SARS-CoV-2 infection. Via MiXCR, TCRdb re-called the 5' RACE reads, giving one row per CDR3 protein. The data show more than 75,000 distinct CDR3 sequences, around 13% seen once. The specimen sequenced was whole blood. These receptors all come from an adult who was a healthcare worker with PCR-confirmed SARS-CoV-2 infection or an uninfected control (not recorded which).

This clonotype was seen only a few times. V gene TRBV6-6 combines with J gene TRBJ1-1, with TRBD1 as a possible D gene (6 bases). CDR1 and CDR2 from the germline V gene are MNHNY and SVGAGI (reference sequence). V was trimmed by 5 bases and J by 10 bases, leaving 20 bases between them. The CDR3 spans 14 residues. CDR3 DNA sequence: TGTGCCAGCAGTCCGGACACGATAGAACAGGGAGCTTTCTTT. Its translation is CASSPDTIEQGAFF.

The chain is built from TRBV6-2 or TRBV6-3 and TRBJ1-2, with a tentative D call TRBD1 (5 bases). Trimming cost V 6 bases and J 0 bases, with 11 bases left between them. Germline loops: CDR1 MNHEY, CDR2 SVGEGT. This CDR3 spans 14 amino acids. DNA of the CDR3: TGTGCCAGCAGCCCAGGGAGTCCTAACTATGGCTACACCTTC. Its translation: CASSPGSPNYGYTF.

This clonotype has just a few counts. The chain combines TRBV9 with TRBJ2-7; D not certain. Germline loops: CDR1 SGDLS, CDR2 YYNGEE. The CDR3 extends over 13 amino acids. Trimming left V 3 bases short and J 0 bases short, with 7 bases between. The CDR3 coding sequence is TGTGCCAGCAGCGCCAAGGCCTCCTACGAGCAGTACTTC. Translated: CASSAKASYEQYF.

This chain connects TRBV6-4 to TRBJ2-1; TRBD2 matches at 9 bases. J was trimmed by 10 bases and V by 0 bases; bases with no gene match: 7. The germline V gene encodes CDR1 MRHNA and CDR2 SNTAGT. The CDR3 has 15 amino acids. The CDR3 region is CASSDSAGGRGEQFF. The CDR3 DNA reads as TGTGCCAGCAGTGACTCGGCGGGGGGGCGAGGAGAGCAGTTCTTC.

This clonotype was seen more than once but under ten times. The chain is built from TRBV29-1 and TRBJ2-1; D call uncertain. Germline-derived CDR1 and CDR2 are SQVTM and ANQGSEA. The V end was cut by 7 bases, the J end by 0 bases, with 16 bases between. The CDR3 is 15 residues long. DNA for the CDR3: TGCAGCGCCCCGAACGCCTACTCCTCCTACAATGAGCAGTTCTTC. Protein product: CSAPNAYSSYNEQFF.

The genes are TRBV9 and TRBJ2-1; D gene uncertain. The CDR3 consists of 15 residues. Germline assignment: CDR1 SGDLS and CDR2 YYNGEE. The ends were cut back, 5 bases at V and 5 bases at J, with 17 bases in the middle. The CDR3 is CASSTMPARNNEQFF. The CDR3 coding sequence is TGTGCCAGCAGTACTATGCCAGCTAGAAACAATGAGCAGTTCTTC. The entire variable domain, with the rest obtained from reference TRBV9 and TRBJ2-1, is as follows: DSGVTQTPKHLITATGQRVTLRCSPRSGDLSVYWYQQSLDQGLQFLIQYYNGEERAKGNILERFSAQQFPDLHSELNLSSLELGDSALYFCASSTMPARNNEQFFGPGTRLTVL.

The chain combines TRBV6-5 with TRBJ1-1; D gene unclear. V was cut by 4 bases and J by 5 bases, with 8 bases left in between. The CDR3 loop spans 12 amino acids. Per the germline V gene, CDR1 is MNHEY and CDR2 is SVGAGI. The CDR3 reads CASSSAWTEAFF. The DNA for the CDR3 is TGTGCCAGCAGTTCGGCATGGACTGAAGCTTTCTTT.

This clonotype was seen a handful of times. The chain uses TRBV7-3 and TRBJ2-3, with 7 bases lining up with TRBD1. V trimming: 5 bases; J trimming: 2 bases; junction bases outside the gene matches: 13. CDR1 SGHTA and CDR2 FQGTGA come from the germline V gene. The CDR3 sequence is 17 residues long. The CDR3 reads CASSPTRTGPLTDTQYF. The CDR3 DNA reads TGTGCCAGCAGCCCGACGAGGACAGGCCCGCTCACAGATACGCAGTATTTT.

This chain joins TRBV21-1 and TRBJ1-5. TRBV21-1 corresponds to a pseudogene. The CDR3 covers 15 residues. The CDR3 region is CASSKTAQLNQPQHF. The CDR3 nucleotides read TGTGCCAGCAGCAAAACCGCACAGCTCAATCAGCCCCAGCATTTT.

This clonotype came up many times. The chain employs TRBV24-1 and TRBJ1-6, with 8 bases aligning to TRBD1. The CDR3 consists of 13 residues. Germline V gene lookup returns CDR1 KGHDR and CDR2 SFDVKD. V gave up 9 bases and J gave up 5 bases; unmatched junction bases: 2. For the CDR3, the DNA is TGTGCCACCTTACAGGGGGATAATTCACCCCTCCACTTT. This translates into CATLQGDNSPLHF.

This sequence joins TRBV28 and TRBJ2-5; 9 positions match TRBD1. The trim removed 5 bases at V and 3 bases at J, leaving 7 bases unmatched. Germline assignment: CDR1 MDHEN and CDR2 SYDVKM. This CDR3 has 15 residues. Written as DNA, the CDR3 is TGTGCCAGCAGTCACGGGACAGGGACCGAAGAGACCCAGTACTTC. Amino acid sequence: CASSHGTGTEETQYF.